This T cell receptor (beta chain) was observed in a study of monozygotic twins with inflammatory bowel disease (dated by TCRdb to the late 2010s). Regarding the research as a whole: The complete study included approximately 28 monozygotic twin pairs: 19 IBD-discordant Danish pairs and nine German pairs, of which four were IBD-concordant and five were IBD-discordant. Each individual had, on average, about 151 000 unique TCRalpha sequences and 181 000 unique TCRbeta sequences available for analysis. The search for disease-associated traits relied mainly on comparing, within discordant pairs, IBD patients with their genetically identical healthy co-twins.

For this clonotype: Its antigen is unknown.

For CDR1 and CDR2, the germline V gene lists SGHNT and YENEEA. The CDR3 covers 14 residues, taking in both the cysteine and the phenylalanine. Only the protein is on record. Receptor amplification or capture employed 5' RACE. Preparation of each TCR library used approximately 3,700 ng of total RNA. For each sample, cDNA synthesis with SMARTScribe reverse transcriptase was split into eight separate reactions. During cDNA synthesis, template switching introduced unique molecular identifiers that contained a 6-nucleotide sample barcode. TCRalpha and TCRbeta cDNA was amplified by two nested PCRs of 16 and 9 cycles, with bead purification after each PCR. Before amplification, cDNA was treated with uracil DNA-glycosylase and purified using the QIAquick PCR purification kit. The second PCR added Illumina TruSeq-compatible adapters along with sample-specific barcodes. Library quality and concentration were assessed using TapeStation and Qubit, and roughly 5.5 ng of each library was pooled. Pooled libraries were sequenced on an Illumina HiSeq2500 single-index Rapid Run with 2 x 100 bp reads and custom sequencing primers. The paper's processing steps were these. MiGEC version 1.2.6 was used for UMI-based consensus assembly to correct PCR and sequencing errors. MiXCR version 2.1.1 was used to carry out V(D)J alignment, clonotype assembly and CDR3 extraction. To normalise gene usage, clonotype sharing and MAIT/NKT TCR abundance, the analysis used the top 1000, 10 000 and 20 000 clonotypes per sample. Diversity was computed as the inverse Simpson index with the vegan R package after downsampling to 27 000 UMIs. Paired Mann-Whitney U tests were applied to discordant twin pairs, and Benjamini-Hochberg correction was used for multiple testing. TCRdb reanalyzed the reads, keeping one entry per CDR3 protein sequence and omitting DNA. The V and J calls and clone size are TCRdb's, not the authors'. This sample's table contains around 230,000 distinct CDR3 sequences. The ten largest account for 1.5% to 2% of the sample.

From each donor, a roughly 2.5 ml peripheral blood sample was drawn into PAXgene tubes and stored at -80 degrees C. Total RNA was isolated from whole blood with the PAXgene blood miRNA kit on an automated QIAcube, without T cell sorting. Peripheral blood from monozygotic twin pairs who were concordant or discordant for inflammatory bowel disease underwent deep TCRalpha and TCRbeta repertoire profiling using unique molecular barcoding. Smoking habits were recorded for all twin pairs, and individuals were classified as current, former or never smokers. The paper as a whole reports these results and caveats: Fewer clonotypes were shared with other individuals by IBD patients than by healthy twins, most markedly in patients showing signs of disease activity. Different T cell subtypes could not be distinguished in the analysis. The results gave no support for a single strong signal or clonotype linked to IBD. Measured by the inverse Simpson index, TCRbeta repertoire diversity was lower in IBD patients than in their healthy co-twins. Concordant and discordant twins showed no difference in repertoire similarity, possibly because of limited statistical power. Differing immunosuppressive treatments among patients may have added background noise and inter-individual variability to the repertoires.

The origin of this receptor is a human donor with ulcerative colitis or Crohn's disease, or a healthy co-twin of an affected twin (not recorded which). The material sequenced was blood. The sequence links TRBV11-3 to TRBJ2-1. The CDR3 has the sequence CASSLSNSYNEQFF.